The rows below give T cell receptor beta chains drawn from one sample of a study of a mutant IDH1 vaccine in newly diagnosed glioma. The method was immunoSEQ multiplex PCR; TCRdb's version includes in-frame clones alone and lacks a portion of them. The table lists approximately 16,000 clones, less than 97% of them singletons. Sequenced here: peripheral blood mononuclear cells (PBMCs), sampled from a glioma patient treated with radiotherapy, temozolomide or both. The receptors come from a woman under 30 with glioma. Some clones in this sample may be carry-over from other donors' samples. Each CDR3 is given with its conserved first and last residue.

>TRBV7-9|15|TRBJ2-3
CASSLAGGVLNTQYF
>TRBV11-3|15|TRBJ1-1
CASSSGLQGDTEAFF
>TRBV5-6|12|TRBJ2-4
CASSRDRAFQYF
>TRBV6-5|13|TRBJ2-1
CASSYSGYNEQFF
>TRBV4-3|14|TRBJ2-7
CASSQDALEGEQYF
>TRBV29-1|14|TRBJ2-6
CSVVTGAGANVLTF
>TRBV4-2|15|TRBJ2-7
CASSQFGTGIYEQYF
>TRBV10-3|17|TRBJ2-7
CAIRWSRREGGAYEQYF
>TRBV6-4|14|TRBJ1-5
CASSSDSSNQPQHF
>TRBV12-5|12|TRBJ2-2
CASGLEGGELFF
>TRBV27|16|TRBJ1-2
CASAGNRDRIHYGYTF
>TRBV25-1|14|TRBJ2-7
CASQRDRGSYEQYF
>TRBV11-2|14|TRBJ2-3
CASSLDRSMDTQYF
>TRBV5-1|14|TRBJ1-2
CASSQDRLVYGYTF
>TRBV27|17|TRBJ2-1
CASSRTLGGGAGNEQFF
>TRBV5-4|16|TRBJ2-2
CASSSSRDRFTGELFF
>TRBV7-6|14|TRBJ1-1
CASSSQPGNTEAFF
>TRBV13|16|TRBJ1-6
CASSLQPGLSNSPLHF
>TRBV7-3|18|TRBJ2-3
CASSTGLAGGGLTDTQYF
>TRBV2|13|TRBJ2-5
CASSVAELVTQYF
>TRBV27|14|TRBJ2-1
CASSLGGAHNEQFF
>TRBV27|15|TRBJ1-2
CASSPGTGPRGGYTF
>TRBV10-3|14|TRBJ1-3
CAIRGQGTGNTIYF
>TRBV29-1|14|TRBJ2-3
CSVVGATSTDTQYF
>TRBV30|13|TRBJ1-1
CAHDSIMNTEAFF
>TRBV7-9|16|TRBJ1-2
CASSLDWAATNYGYTF
>TRBV6-6|16|TRBJ1-3
CASSYGSLSSGNTIYF
>TRBV11-2|15|TRBJ2-5
CASSLYGRAQETQYF
>TRBV7-2|17|TRBJ1-2
CASSAPRLQGADYGYTF
>TRBV11-2|15|TRBJ2-2
CASSRRLAGAGELFF
>TRBV4-1|16|TRBJ2-7
CASSSNPGQLLWEQYF
>TRBV30|14|TRBJ1-5
CAWSDLGSGGPQHF
>TRBV2|13|TRBJ2-1
CASSVDLYNEQFF
>TRBV7-6|15|TRBJ2-5
CASSSLPIWEETQYF
>TRBV18|11|TRBJ2-1
CASSVDWEQFF
>TRBV4-2|12|TRBJ1-2
CASSQDVGAIRF
>TRBV7-9|13|TRBJ2-7
CASRSRLRYEQYF
>TRBV29-1|13|TRBJ2-1
CSAIQESYNEQFF
>TRBV18|15|TRBJ1-5
CASSPGTGGPEEQHF
>TRBV6-1|15|TRBJ2-2
CASSVSGTATGELFF
>TRBV7-9|13|TRBJ2-7
CASSSQNLYEQYF
>TRBV19|14|TRBJ2-6
CASSILTGANVLTF
>TRBV7-3|13|TRBJ1-2
CASSLGQGLGYTF
>TRBV28|15|TRBJ2-5
CASRTSGGPQETQYF
>TRBV7-7|15|TRBJ1-1
CASSPLFVGNTEAFF
>TRBV19|12|TRBJ1-2
CASSNKGGGYTF
>TRBV5-1|15|TRBJ2-3
CASSNGQGATDTQYF
>TRBV6-5|14|TRBJ1-2
CASSFRPPNYGYTF
>TRBV7-8|14|TRBJ1-1
CASSFHLENTEAFF
>TRBV7-9|14|TRBJ2-3
CASSSPPGTDTQYF
>TRBV12-5|13|TRBJ2-2
CASGTGGAGELFF
>TRBV28|15|TRBJ2-1
CASGAVGRVNNEQFF
>TRBV13|16|TRBJ1-4
CASRGGTATTNEKLFF
>TRBV7-8|14|TRBJ2-3
CASSLLIGTDTQYF
>TRBV9|13|TRBJ1-1
CASSARTGTEAFF
>TRBV19|15|TRBJ1-3
CASSIYTESGNTIYF
>TRBV9|14|TRBJ1-6
CASSVESGYSPLHF
>TRBV10-3|14|TRBJ1-5
CAIRSGTDNQPQHF
>TRBV5-5|15|TRBJ1-5
CASSLLDETNQPQHF